This TCR beta chain was sequenced for a study of T cell responses to AZD1222 COVID-19 vaccine. Points from the study as a whole: Clonal diversity was possibly underestimated, and the donors were mostly white British, with more females. At study baseline, merely more than 5 AZD1222 recipients were seropositive. Spike was spanned by vaccine-associated CD4 TCRs, which were dominant at 160-218 and 743-854.

Looked up from germline, CDR1 is MDHEN and CDR2 is SYDVKM. Deletions cut 7 bases from V and 7 bases from J, with 19 bases between. This CDR3 has 14 residues. On this clone: Its antigen remains unknown.

The table came from immunoSEQ multiplex PCR; TCRdb's copy has only in-frame clones and leaves some out. The profile shows more than 110,000 clones, roughly 91% of them singletons. This clonotype was obtained from an adult who received the AZD1222 COVID-19 vaccine. Material: peripheral blood, obtained 28 days after the second AZD1222 dose. The chain is built from TRBV28 and TRBJ1-2; tentatively, D is TRBD1 (5 bases). The CDR3 nucleotides read TGTGCCAGCAACTCCTTGGGGGTAACGGGTGGCTACACCTTC. Its protein product is CASNSLGVTGGYTF.